The table lists the clone carrying this T cell receptor beta chain with many counts. The antigen is undetermined. This entry belongs to a study of neurological immune-mediated disorders. Looking at the study overall: The 35 or so multiple sclerosis patients comprised approximately 30 relapsing-remitting and 3 secondary progressive cases.

Broader study findings: Healthy controls had more TCR clonal expansion than multiple sclerosis, which showed the least, whereas HTLV-1-associated myelopathy showed the most. Private repertoires in all groups were suggested by the finding that expanded clones across subjects shared no CDR3 amino acid sequences.

The cDNA was synthesized by means of template-switch 5'RACE, which was carried out with 10-nucleotide random UMIs. TCRdb processed the 5' RACE reads anew with MiXCR; each CDR3 protein has one entry. The table shows tens of thousands of distinct CDR3 sequences, with 3.8% occurring only once. V lost 3 bases and J lost 2, with 6 bases in between. CDR1 DFQATT and CDR2 SNEGSKA come from the germline V gene (reference sequence). The CDR3 is 12 residues long. This rearrangement joins TRBV20-1 to TRBJ2-3; D call uncertain. The TCR sequence derives from a man in his sixties with multiple sclerosis. The source material was PBMCs. CDR3 bases: TGCAGTGCTAGGGCCCCCACAGATACGCAGTATTTT. Translating gives CSARAPTDTQYF.